This T cell receptor beta chain stems from a study of OX40 agonist ivuxolimab in advanced cancers. Study background: Recorded diagnoses for dose-escalation patients were hepatocellular carcinoma, melanoma, renal cell or head and neck cancer. Among those treated, three patients had partial responses, one with hepatocellular carcinoma and two with cutaneous melanoma. Regarding the study as a whole: At 0.1 to 3.0 mg/kg, CD4+ and CD8+ blood T cells expanded clonally by week 6.

As concerns this clone: The antigen is undetermined.

Clones were sequenced by immunoSEQ multiplex PCR, and TCRdb holds only the in-frame ones, with some missing. Of some 25,000 clones listed, approximately 75% were seen once; the top ten hold about a quarter. Autoimmune disease history or systemic immunosuppression barred patients. CDR3 length: 12 residues. In germline, CDR1 is SGHDT, CDR2 YYEEEE. The ends were cut back, 3 bases at V and 7 bases at J, with 8 bases in the middle. The chain recombines TRBV5-6 with TRBJ2-1, with D possibly TRBD2 on 5 matching bases. The source material was CD4+ or CD8+ T cells sorted from blood, sampled in a trial of the OX40 agonist ivuxolimab. The TCR was taken from an adult with an advanced solid tumor such as melanoma, head and neck, liver or kidney cancer. Written as DNA, the CDR3 is TGTGCCAGCAGCTGGACTGTGAATGAGCAGTTCTTC. This translates into CASSWTVNEQFF. The variable domain in full, with the rest retrieved from reference TRBV5-6 and TRBJ2-1, is DAGVTQSPTHLIKTRGQQVTLRCSPKSGHDTVSWYQQALGQGPQFIFQYYEEEERQRGNFPDRFSGHQFPNYSSELNVNALLLGDSALYLCASSWTVNEQFFGPGTRLTVL.